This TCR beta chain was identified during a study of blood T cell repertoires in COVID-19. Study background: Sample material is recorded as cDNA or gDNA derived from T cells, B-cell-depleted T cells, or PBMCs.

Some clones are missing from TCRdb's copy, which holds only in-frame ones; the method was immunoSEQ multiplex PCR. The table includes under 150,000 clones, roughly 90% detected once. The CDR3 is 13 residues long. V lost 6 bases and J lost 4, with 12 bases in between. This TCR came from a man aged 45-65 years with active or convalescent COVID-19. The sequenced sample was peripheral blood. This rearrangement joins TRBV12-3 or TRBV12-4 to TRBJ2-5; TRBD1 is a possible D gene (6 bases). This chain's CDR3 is CASSSTGIETQYF. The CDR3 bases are TGTGCCAGCAGCTCTACAGGGATAGAGACCCAGTACTTC.